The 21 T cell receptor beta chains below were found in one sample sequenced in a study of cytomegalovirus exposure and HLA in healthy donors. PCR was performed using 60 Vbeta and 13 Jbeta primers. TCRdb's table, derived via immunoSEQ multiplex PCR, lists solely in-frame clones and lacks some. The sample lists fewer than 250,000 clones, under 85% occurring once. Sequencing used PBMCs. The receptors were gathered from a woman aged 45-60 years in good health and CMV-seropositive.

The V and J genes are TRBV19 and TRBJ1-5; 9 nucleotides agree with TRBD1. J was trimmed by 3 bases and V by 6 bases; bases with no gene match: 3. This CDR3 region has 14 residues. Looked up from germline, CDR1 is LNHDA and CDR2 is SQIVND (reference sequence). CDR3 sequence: CASRQQGANQPQHF. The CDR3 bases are TGTGCCAGTAGGCAACAGGGGGCCAATCAGCCCCAGCATTTT.

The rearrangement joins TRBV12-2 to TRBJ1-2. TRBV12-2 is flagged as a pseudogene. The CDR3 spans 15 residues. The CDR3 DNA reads TGTGCAAGTCGCTTAGGGGAGGCGGGTCACTATGGCTACACCTTC. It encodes CASRLGEAGHYGYTF.

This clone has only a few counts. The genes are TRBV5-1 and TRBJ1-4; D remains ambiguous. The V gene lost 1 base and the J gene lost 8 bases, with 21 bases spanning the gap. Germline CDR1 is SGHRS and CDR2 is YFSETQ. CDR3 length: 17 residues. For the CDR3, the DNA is TGCGCCAGCAGCTTGATTGGATCGAGACAAAGTTCCGAAAAACTGTTTTTT. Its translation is CASSLIGSRQSSEKLFF.

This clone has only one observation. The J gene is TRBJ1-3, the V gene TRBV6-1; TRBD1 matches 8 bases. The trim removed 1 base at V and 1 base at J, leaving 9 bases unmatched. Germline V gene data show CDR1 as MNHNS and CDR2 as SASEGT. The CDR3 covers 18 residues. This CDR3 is CASSEGRYRGLSGNTIYF. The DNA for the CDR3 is TGTGCCAGCAGTGAAGGTCGGTACAGGGGGTTGTCTGGAAACACCATATATTTT.

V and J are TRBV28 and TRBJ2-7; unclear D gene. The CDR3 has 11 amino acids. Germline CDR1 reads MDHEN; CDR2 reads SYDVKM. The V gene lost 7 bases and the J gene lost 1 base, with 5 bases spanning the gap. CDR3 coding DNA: TGTGCCAGCACGAGATCCTACGAGCAGTACTTC. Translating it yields CASTRSYEQYF.

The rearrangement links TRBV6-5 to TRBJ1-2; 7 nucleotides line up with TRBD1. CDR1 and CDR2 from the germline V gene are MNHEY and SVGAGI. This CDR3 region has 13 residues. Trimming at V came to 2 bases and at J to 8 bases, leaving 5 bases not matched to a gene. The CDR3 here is CASSYPTGNGYTF. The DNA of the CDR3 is TGTGCCAGCAGTTACCCGACAGGGAACGGCTACACCTTC.

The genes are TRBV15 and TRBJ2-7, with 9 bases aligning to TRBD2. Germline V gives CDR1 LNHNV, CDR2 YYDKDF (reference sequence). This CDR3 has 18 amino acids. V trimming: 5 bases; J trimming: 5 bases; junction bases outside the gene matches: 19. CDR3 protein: CATSGYLGGGGALDEQYF. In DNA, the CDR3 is TGTGCCACCAGCGGCTACCTTGGGGGCGGGGGGGCATTGGACGAGCAGTACTTC.

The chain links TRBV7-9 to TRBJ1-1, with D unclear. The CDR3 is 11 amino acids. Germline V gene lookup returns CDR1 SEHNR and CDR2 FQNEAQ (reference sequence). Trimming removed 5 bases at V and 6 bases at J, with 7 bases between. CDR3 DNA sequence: TGTGCCAGCAGCCCGGACTCTGAAGCTTTCTTT. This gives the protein CASSPDSEAFF. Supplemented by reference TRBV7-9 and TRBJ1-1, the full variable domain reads DTGVSQNPRHKITKRGQNVTFRCDPISEHNRLYWYRQTLGQGPEFLTYFQNEAQLEKSRLLSDRFSAERPKGSFSTLEIQRTEQGDSAMYLCASSPDSEAFFGQGTRLTVV.

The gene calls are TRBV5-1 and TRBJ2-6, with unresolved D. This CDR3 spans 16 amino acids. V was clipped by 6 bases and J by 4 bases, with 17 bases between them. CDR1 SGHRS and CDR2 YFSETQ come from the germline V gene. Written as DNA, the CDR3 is TGCGCCAGCACCCCTGGTCCGGGTACCGGGGCCAACGTCCTGACTTTC. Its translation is CASTPGPGTGANVLTF.

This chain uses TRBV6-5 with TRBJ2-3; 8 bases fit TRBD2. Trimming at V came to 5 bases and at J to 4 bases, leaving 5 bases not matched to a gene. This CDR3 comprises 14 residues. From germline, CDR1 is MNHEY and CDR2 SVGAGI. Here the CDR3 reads CASSLQTSADTQYF. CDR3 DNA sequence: TGTGCCAGCAGTCTACAGACTAGCGCAGATACGCAGTATTTT.

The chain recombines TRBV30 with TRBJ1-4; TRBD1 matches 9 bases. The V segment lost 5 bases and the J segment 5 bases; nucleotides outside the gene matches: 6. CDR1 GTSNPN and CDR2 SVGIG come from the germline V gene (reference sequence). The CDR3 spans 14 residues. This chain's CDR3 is CAWLRDRVNEKLFF. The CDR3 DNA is TGTGCCTGGCTCCGGGACAGGGTAAATGAAAAACTGTTTTTT.

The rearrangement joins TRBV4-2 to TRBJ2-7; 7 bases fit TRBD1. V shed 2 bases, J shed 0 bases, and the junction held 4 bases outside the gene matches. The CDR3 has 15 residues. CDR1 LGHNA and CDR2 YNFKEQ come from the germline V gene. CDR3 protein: CASSQRDSNSYEQYF. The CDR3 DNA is TGTGCCAGCAGCCAACGGGACAGCAACTCCTACGAGCAGTACTTC.

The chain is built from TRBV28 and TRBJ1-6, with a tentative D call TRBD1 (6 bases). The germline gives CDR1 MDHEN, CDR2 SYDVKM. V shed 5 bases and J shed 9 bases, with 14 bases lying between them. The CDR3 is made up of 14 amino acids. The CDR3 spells CASSPGHPTSPLHF. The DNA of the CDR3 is TGTGCCAGCAGTCCGGGACACCCTACTTCACCCCTCCACTTT.

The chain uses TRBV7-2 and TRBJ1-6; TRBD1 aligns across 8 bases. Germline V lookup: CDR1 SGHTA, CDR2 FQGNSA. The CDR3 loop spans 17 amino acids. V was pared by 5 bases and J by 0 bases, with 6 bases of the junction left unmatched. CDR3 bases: TGTGCCAGCAGCCACCGACAGGGGAGCTCCTATAATTCACCCCTCCACTTT. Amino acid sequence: CASSHRQGSSYNSPLHF.

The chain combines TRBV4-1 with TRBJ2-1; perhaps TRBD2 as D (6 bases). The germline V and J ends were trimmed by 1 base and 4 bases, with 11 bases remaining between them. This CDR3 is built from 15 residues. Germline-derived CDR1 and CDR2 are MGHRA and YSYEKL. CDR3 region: CASSQVGTRYNEQFF. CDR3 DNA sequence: TGCGCCAGCAGCCAAGTGGGGACTCGTTACAATGAGCAGTTCTTC.

CDR3: CASRDRVGNYGYTF. In nucleotides, the CDR3 is TGTGCCAGCAGAGACAGGGTCGGAAACTATGGCTACACCTTC. J is TRBJ1-2 and V is TRBV6-1; 7 positions match TRBD1. Germline V gene sequence: CDR1 MNHNS, CDR2 SASEGT. V lost 6 bases and J lost 2; bases outside the gene matches: 6. This CDR3 is 14 amino acids long.

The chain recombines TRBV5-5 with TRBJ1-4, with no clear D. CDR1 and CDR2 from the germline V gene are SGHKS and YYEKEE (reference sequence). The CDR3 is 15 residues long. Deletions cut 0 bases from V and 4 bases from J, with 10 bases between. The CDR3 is CASSLEEARNEKLFF. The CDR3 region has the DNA TGTGCCAGCAGCTTGGAAGAGGCCCGTAATGAAAAACTGTTTTTT. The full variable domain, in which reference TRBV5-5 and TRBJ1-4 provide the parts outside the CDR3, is DAGVTQSPTHLIKTRGQQVTLRCSPISGHKSVSWYQQVLGQGPQFIFQYYEKEERGRGNFPDRFSARQFPNYSSELNVNALLLGDSALYLCASSLEEARNEKLFFGSGTQLSVL.

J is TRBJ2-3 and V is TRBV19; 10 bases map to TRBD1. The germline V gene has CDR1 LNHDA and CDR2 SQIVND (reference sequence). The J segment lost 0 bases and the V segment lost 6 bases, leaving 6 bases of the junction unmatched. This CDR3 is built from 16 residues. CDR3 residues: CASSWGTGESTDTQYF. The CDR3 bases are TGTGCCAGTAGCTGGGGGACAGGGGAGAGCACAGATACGCAGTATTTT.

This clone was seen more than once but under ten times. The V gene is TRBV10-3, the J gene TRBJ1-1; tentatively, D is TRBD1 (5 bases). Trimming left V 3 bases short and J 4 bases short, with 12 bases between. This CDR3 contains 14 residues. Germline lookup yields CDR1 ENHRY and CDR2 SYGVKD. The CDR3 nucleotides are TGTGCCATCAGTGAAAAGGGGATGGGCACTGAAGCTTTCTTT. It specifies CAISEKGMGTEAFF.

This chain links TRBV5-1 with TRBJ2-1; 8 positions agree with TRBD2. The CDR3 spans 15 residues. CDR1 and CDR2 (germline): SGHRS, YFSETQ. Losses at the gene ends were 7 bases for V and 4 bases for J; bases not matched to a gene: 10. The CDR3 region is CASSLLSGDYNEQFF. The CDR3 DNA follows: TGCGCCAGCTCTCTACTTAGCGGGGATTACAATGAGCAGTTCTTC.

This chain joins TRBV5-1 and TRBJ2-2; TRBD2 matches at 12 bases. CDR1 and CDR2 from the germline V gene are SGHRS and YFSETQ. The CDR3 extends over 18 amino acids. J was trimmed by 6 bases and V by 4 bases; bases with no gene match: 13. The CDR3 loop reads CASSNTLAGGPGAGELFF. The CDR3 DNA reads TGCGCCAGCAGCAACACTCTAGCGGGGGGGCCTGGGGCCGGGGAGCTGTTTTTT. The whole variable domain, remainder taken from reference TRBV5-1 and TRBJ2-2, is KAGVTQTPRYLIKTRGQQVTLSCSPISGHRSVSWYQQTPGQGLQFLFEYFSETQRNKGNFPGRFSGRQFSNSRSEMNVSTLELGDSALYLCASSNTLAGGPGAGELFFGEGSRLTVL.